This T cell receptor beta chain originates from a study of cytomegalovirus exposure and HLA in healthy donors. Study observations and caveats: In a later analysis, compared with equally common non-associated chains, HLA-associated beta chains were more expanded. Follow-up analysis later connected one missense variant in DCLRE1C with trimming of TCR beta V- and J-genes.

This PCR relied on a set of 60 Vbeta primers and 13 Jbeta primers. Repertoires were generated with immunoSEQ multiplex PCR, while TCRdb's copy carries only in-frame clones and drops some. The sample lists around 150,000 clones; approximately 80% were seen once. This clone came up once. Its matching antigen is unknown. Sequences were obtained from PBMCs. This TCR was sampled from a young man in good health and CMV-seronegative.

The CDR3 nucleotides read TGTGCCAGCAGCTTAGTAAAGGGACTAGCGGTTGGGGATACGCAGTATTTT. It translates to CASSLVKGLAVGDTQYF. The chain links TRBV7-9 to TRBJ2-3; 11 bases line up with TRBD2. The CDR3 is 17 amino acids. Germline values: CDR1 SEHNR, CDR2 FQNEAQ (reference sequence). The ends lost 1 base at V and 6 bases at J; junction bases unmatched: 9.